A selection of T cell receptor beta chains follows, all from one sample in a study of CD8 T cells in ankylosing spondylitis. Each CDR3 protein gets one entry after TCRdb re-called the 5' RACE reads with MiXCR. The table shows 270,000 or so distinct CDR3 sequences, with 18% occurring only once. The sequenced sample consisted of blood, either unsorted or a sorted T cell fraction (not recorded which). The receptors derive from a male donor with ankylosing spondylitis or in good health (not recorded which). CDR3s include the opening cysteine and the closing phenylalanine or tryptophan. The order of the fields is D gene, clone size, J gene, V gene, CDR3 protein, CDR3 DNA. The D gene is left open where the match is weak. Only some rows state a clone size, as once, few, many or a class for expanded clones.

>NA|NA|TRBJ2-7|TRBV5-1
CASSPGTSPWEQYF
TGCGCCAGCAGCCCCGGGACAAGTCCTTGGGAGCAGTACTTC
>NA|few|TRBJ2-7|TRBV5-1
CASSLEASVEQYF
TGCGCCAGCAGCTTGGAAGCTAGCGTCGAGCAGTACTTC
>NA|many|TRBJ2-7|TRBV5-1
CASSLLPGDSYEQYF
TGCGCCAGCAGCTTGCTCCCCGGAGATTCCTACGAGCAGTACTTC
>NA|NA|TRBJ1-3|TRBV5-1
CASSLQEFSGNTIYF
TGCGCCAGCAGCCTACAGGAGTTCTCTGGAAACACCATATATTTT
>NA|few|TRBJ2-1|TRBV29-1
CSGRGGTYNEQFF
TGCAGCGGCAGGGGCGGGACTTACAATGAGCAGTTCTTC
>TRBD2|NA|TRBJ2-1|TRBV4-3
CASSQRTSFPYNEQFF
TGCGCCAGCAGCCAACGGACTAGTTTTCCGTACAATGAGCAGTTCTTC
>NA|once|TRBJ2-1|TRBV7-6
CASSLAGTDLYNEQFF
TGTGCCAGCAGCTTAGCCGGGACCGATCTGTACAATGAGCAGTTCTTC
>TRBD2|few|TRBJ2-1|TRBV11-2
CASSSRTSRPPYNEQFF
TGTGCCAGCAGCTCAAGGACTAGCCGGCCCCCCTACAATGAGCAGTTCTTC
>TRBD2|few|TRBJ2-1|TRBV5-1
CASSLSLAGLPSYNEQFF
TGCGCCAGCAGCTTGTCCCTAGCGGGACTCCCTTCCTACAATGAGCAGTTCTTC
>NA|many|TRBJ1-1|TRBV10-3
CAISPRDPNTEAFF
TGTGCCATCAGTCCCAGGGACCCTAACACTGAAGCTTTCTTT
>NA|few|TRBJ2-2|TRBV12-3/TRBV12-4
CASVNWTGELFF
TGTGCCAGCGTAAACTGGACCGGGGAGCTGTTTTTT
>NA|NA|TRBJ2-1|TRBV27
CASSPNLVSYNEQFF
TGTGCCAGCAGTCCCAATTTGGTCTCCTACAATGAGCAGTTCTTC
>NA|NA|TRBJ2-7|TRBV6-4
CASSDRTRKRNNRIRAYEQYF
TGTGCCAGCAGTGACCGGACAAGAAAAAGGAACAACCGTATTAGAGCCTACGAGCAGTACTTC
>NA|few|TRBJ2-7|TRBV7-9
CASSLEPSTFEQYF
TGTGCCAGCAGCTTAGAGCCTAGCACGTTCGAGCAGTACTTC
>NA|NA|TRBJ2-5|TRBV29-1
CSVGVFGETQYF
TGCAGCGTTGGGGTGTTTGGGGAGACCCAGTACTTC
>TRBD2|NA|TRBJ2-1|TRBV20-1
CSAHDGTRSNNEQFF
TGCAGTGCCCATGATGGGACTAGGTCTAACAATGAGCAGTTCTTC
>NA|few|TRBJ2-7|TRBV5-1
CASSQDRGYFSGTLSYEQYF
TGCGCCAGCAGCCAAGACAGGGGTTATTTTAGCGGGACTCTCTCCTACGAGCAGTACTTC
>NA|NA|TRBJ2-7|TRBV4-1
CASSQNVKGSSYEQYF
TGCGCCAGCAGCCAGAATGTTAAGGGAAGCTCCTACGAGCAGTACTTC
>TRBD1|few|TRBJ2-1|TRBV27
CASRPAGQGYNEQFF
TGTGCCAGCAGACCAGCGGGACAGGGGTACAATGAGCAGTTCTTC
>NA|NA|TRBJ2-1|TRBV29-1
CSVDMDAYNEQFF
TGCAGCGTTGACATGGACGCCTACAATGAGCAGTTCTTC
>NA|many|TRBJ2-1|TRBV27
CASSSGPWNEQFF
TGTGCCAGCAGTTCCGGACCGTGGAATGAGCAGTTCTTC
>NA|NA|TRBJ2-2|TRBV25-1
CASRQGGTGELFF
TGTGCCAGTAGGCAGGGCGGGACCGGGGAGCTGTTTTTT
>NA|NA|TRBJ2-3|TRBV6-6
CASSYYVDTQYF
TGTGCCAGCAGTTACTACGTAGATACGCAGTATTTT
>TRBD1|few|TRBJ2-1|TRBV29-1
CSIRDRGVNEQFF
TGCAGCATACGGGACAGGGGGGTCAATGAGCAGTTCTTC
>NA|few|TRBJ2-3|TRBV20-1
CSASSLRLDTDTQYF
TGCAGTGCTAGCTCTCTGAGACTAGACACAGATACGCAGTATTTT
>TRBD1|few|TRBJ2-3|TRBV29-1
CSVGGQAPGDTQYF
TGCAGCGTTGGCGGACAGGCCCCGGGGGATACGCAGTATTTT
>NA|few|TRBJ1-5|TRBV29-1
CSALLSQPDSNQPQHF
TGCAGCGCCCTGCTGTCACAGCCTGATAGCAATCAGCCCCAGCATTTT
>TRBD2|NA|TRBJ2-7|TRBV4-3
CASSQDRDYGYEQYF
TGCGCCAGCAGCCAAGATCGGGACTATGGTTACGAGCAGTACTTC
>NA|few|TRBJ1-1|TRBV29-1
CSVTPGAVTEAFF
TGCAGCGTTACCCCGGGGGCAGTCACTGAAGCTTTCTTT
>NA|few|TRBJ2-1|TRBV14
CASSQGFGYNEQFF
TGTGCCAGCAGCCAAGGGTTTGGCTACAATGAGCAGTTCTTC
>TRBD2|NA|TRBJ2-1|TRBV20-1
CSASGLAALNEQFF
TGCAGTGCTAGTGGGCTAGCGGCTCTCAATGAGCAGTTCTTC
>NA|NA|TRBJ2-7|TRBV11-2
CASSPASAHEQYF
TGTGCCAGCAGCCCAGCGAGCGCCCACGAGCAGTACTTC
>NA|few|TRBJ2-2|TRBV7-9
CASTPTVTGELFF
TGTGCCAGCACCCCGACAGTTACCGGGGAGCTGTTTTTT
>NA|few|TRBJ2-1|TRBV27
CASSMGGNTNEQFF
TGTGCCAGCAGTATGGGGGGCAATACCAATGAGCAGTTCTTC
>TRBD2|many|TRBJ2-1|TRBV27
CASSTPGTSGYNEQFF
TGTGCCAGCAGTACCCCCGGGACTAGCGGATACAATGAGCAGTTCTTC
>TRBD1|many|TRBJ1-2|TRBV12-3/TRBV12-4
CASSFSGQHNYGYTF
TGTGCCAGCAGTTTCTCGGGACAGCACAACTATGGCTACACCTTC
>TRBD2|few|TRBJ2-1|TRBV9
CASSAGRGSYNEQFF
TGTGCCAGCAGCGCCGGGAGGGGCTCCTACAATGAGCAGTTCTTC